This TCR beta chain was captured in a study of blood T cell repertoires in COVID-19. Study at large: Acute and convalescent COVID-19 samples came from the United States, Italy and Spain.

In the source study's methods: Reference gene primer amplification yielded estimated nucleated cell counts. Assay used: immunoSEQ multiplex PCR; TCRdb lists only in-frame clones, some missing. V and J calls and clone size follow that table, whereas D and trimming were derived from the DNA. Of 35,000 to 45,000 clones in the sample, 80% to 90% were seen once. Trimming pared 9 bases from V and 4 bases from J, leaving 18 bases between. The length of the CDR3 is 14 residues. In germline, CDR1 is ENHRY, CDR2 SYGVKD. Sequenced: peripheral blood. The rearrangement links TRBV10-3 to TRBJ1-1; TRBD1 might be the D (5 bases). The receptor comes from a man aged 35 to 55 with active COVID-19. The CDR3 DNA sequence: TGTGCCATTTCCCTTGGGGGAGGGACCACTGAAGCTTTCTTT. Protein: CAISLGGGTTEAFF.